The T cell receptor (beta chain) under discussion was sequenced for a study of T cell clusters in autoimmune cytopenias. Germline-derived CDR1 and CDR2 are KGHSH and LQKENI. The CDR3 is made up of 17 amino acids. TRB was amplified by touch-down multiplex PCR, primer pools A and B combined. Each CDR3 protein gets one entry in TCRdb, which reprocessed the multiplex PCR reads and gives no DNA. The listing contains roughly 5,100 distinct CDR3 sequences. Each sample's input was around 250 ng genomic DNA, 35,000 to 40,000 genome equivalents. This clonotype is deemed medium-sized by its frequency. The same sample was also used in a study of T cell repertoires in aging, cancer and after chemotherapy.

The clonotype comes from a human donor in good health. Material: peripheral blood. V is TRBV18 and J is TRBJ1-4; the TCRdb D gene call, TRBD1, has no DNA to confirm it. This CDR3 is CASSRTGGAGGNEKLFF.